This TCR beta chain came from a study of cytomegalovirus exposure and HLA in healthy donors. Comments on this clone: Its antigen is as yet unknown.

Libraries were prepared by immunoSEQ multiplex PCR; TCRdb keeps only in-frame clonotypes and omits some of them. The table lists around 200,000 clones, 80% to 85% of them singletons. This CDR3 comprises 13 residues. CDR1 and CDR2 from the germline V gene are LGHNA and YNFKEQ. The V and J ends lost 1 base and 3 bases respectively, with 6 bases between them. Study-wide results and caveats: The study listed approximately 170 cytomegalovirus-associated TCR beta chains. According to a later analysis, TCR clusters from the first cohort tended to co-occur in the 110 or so validation repertoires. Most TCR sequences were seen very rarely across donors, but some public TCRs occurred in many.

The donors belonged to the roughly 120-subject validation cohort, separate from the roughly 700-subject first cohort. The TCR comes from a woman between 18 and 30 years old in good health and CMV-seropositive. J is TRBJ2-5 and V is TRBV4-2; D gene unclear. The sequenced sample consisted of PBMCs. CDR3 region: CASSQVGEETQYF. CDR3 sequence (DNA): TGTGCCAGCAGCCAAGTTGGAGAAGAGACCCAGTACTTC.